This T cell receptor (beta chain) comes out of a study of T cell changes during pregnancy in multiple sclerosis. The CDR3 spans 14 residues. CDR1 is SGHTA and CDR2 is FQGNSA in the germline V gene. Trimming took off 4 bases at V and 8 bases at J, with 16 bases between the two ends. Profiled with immunoSEQ multiplex PCR; TCRdb holds only in-frame clones, not every one. The table includes approximately 90,000 clones, around 94% detected once. This chain uses TRBV7-2 with TRBJ2-3; maybe TRBD2 (6 bases). The material was peripheral blood, obtained in the third trimester of pregnancy. The sequence derives from a female donor with multiple sclerosis, enrolled in a pregnancy study. The CDR3 sequence: CASSSGGSWGTQYF. CDR3 bases: TGTGCCAGCAGCTCCGGAGGGAGCTGGGGTACGCAGTATTTT.